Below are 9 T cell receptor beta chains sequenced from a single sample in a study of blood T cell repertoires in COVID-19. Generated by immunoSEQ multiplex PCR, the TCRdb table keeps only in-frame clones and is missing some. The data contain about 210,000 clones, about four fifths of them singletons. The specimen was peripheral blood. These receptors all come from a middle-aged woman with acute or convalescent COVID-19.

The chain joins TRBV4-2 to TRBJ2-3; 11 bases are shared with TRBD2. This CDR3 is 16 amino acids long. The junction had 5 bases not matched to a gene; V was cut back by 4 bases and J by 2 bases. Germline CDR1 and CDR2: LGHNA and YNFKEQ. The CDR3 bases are TGTGCCAGCAGCCCTCGACTAGCGGGAAACACAGATACGCAGTATTTT. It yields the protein CASSPRLAGNTDTQYF.

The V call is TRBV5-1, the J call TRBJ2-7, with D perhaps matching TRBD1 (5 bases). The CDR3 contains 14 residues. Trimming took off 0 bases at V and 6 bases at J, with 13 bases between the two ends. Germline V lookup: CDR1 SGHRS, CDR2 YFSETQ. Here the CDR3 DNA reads TGCGCCAGCAGCTTGGGGCAGGGTGTAGTCGAGCAGTACTTC. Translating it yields CASSLGQGVVEQYF.

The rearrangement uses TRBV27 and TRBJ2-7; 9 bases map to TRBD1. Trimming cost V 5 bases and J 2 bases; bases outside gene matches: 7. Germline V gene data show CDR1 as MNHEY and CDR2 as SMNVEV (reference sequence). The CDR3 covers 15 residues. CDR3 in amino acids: CASSIRTGATYEQYF. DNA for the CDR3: TGTGCCAGCAGTATCCGGACAGGGGCCACCTACGAGCAGTACTTC.

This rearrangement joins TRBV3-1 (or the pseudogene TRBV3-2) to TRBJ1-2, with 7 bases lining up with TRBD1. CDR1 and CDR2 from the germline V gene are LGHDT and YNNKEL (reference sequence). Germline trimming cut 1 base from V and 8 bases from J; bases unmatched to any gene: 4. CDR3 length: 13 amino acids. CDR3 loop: CASSQAGGGGYTF. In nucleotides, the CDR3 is TGTGCCAGCAGCCAAGCAGGGGGTGGAGGCTACACCTTC.

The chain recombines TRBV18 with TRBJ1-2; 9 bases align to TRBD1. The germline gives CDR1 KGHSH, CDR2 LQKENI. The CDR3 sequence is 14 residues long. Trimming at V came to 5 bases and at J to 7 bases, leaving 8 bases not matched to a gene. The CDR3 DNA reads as TGTGCCAGCTCATCTGGGACAGGGAGGGGTGGCTACACCTTC. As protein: CASSSGTGRGGYTF.

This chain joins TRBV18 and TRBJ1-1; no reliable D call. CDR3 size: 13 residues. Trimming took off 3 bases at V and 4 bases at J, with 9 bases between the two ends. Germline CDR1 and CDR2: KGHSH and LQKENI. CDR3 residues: CASSPSLGTEAFF. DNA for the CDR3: TGTGCCAGCTCACCGAGTCTTGGCACTGAAGCTTTCTTT.

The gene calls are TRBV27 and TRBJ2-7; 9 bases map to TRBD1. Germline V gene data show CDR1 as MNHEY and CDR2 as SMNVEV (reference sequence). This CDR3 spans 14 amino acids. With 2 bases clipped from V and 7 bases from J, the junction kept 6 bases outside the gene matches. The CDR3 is CASSLGTGNREQYF. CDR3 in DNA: TGTGCCAGCAGTTTAGGGACAGGGAATCGGGAGCAGTACTTC.

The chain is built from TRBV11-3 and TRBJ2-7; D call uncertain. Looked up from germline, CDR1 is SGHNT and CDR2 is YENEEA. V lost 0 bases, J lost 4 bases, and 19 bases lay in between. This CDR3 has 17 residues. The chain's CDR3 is CASSLESTSGSTYEQYF. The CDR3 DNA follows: TGTGCCAGCAGCTTAGAGTCAACCTCCGGGTCAACATACGAGCAGTACTTC.

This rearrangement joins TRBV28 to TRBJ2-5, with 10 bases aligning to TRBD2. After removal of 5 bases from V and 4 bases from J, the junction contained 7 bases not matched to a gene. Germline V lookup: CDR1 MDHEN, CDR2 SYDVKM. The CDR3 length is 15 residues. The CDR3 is CASSVPAGGGETQYF. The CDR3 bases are TGTGCCAGCAGTGTTCCAGCGGGAGGGGGAGAGACCCAGTACTTC.